Each of the 8 T cell receptor beta chains below was sequenced from the same sample in a study of blood T cell repertoires in COVID-19. Sequencing was performed with immunoSEQ multiplex PCR; in TCRdb, only in-frame clones are kept and a portion is missing. This table has roughly 140,000 clones, 81% appearing once. Specimen: peripheral blood. Every receptor here comes from a human donor with acute or convalescent COVID-19. The donor label of this sample is uncertain.

Remarks on this clone: In the same sample, other DNA sequences code for this CDR3. This rearrangement joins TRBV18 to TRBJ1-1, with 7 bases lining up with TRBD1. Looked up from germline, CDR1 is KGHSH and CDR2 is LQKENI. Germline trimming cut 1 base from V and 5 bases from J; bases unmatched to any gene: 4. CDR3 length: 14 residues. DNA of the CDR3: TGTGCCAGCTCACCACAGGGGGCAAATACTGAAGCTTTCTTT. Residues: CASSPQGANTEAFF. The full variable domain, completed using reference TRBV18 and TRBJ1-1, is NAGVMQNPRHLVRRRGQEARLRCSPMKGHSHVYWYRQLPEEGLKFMVYLQKENIIDESGMPKERFSAEFPKEGPSILRIQQVVRGDSAAYFCASSPQGANTEAFFGQGTRLTVV.

The V call is TRBV27, the J call TRBJ1-1; D remains ambiguous. The V gene's germline CDR1 is MNHEY and CDR2 SMNVEV (reference sequence). This CDR3 contains 14 residues. V lost 5 bases and J lost 0, with 10 bases in between. The CDR3 loop is CASSPSVMNTEAFF. The CDR3 DNA reads as TGTGCCAGCAGTCCGTCGGTGATGAACACTGAAGCTTTCTTT.

The rearrangement links TRBV5-1 to TRBJ1-2; no definite D call. V lost 4 bases and J 0 bases, leaving 13 bases between the germline ends. This CDR3 has 15 residues. Germline V gene sequence: CDR1 SGHRS, CDR2 YFSETQ. CDR3 in DNA: TGCGCCAGCAGCCCGACGGACGGGACTAACTATGGCTACACCTTC. This sequence encodes CASSPTDGTNYGYTF.

This clone was seen only once. The chain couples TRBV18 to TRBJ1-1, with a possible D match to TRBD1 (5 bases). V was trimmed by 6 bases and J by 0 bases, leaving 11 bases between them. Germline V gives CDR1 KGHSH, CDR2 LQKENI. This CDR3 is 14 amino acids long. The CDR3 DNA reads as TGTGCCAGCTCTCGACAGACAATGAACACTGAAGCTTTCTTT. This encodes CASSRQTMNTEAFF.

This clone has a handful of counts. The CDR3 nucleotides are TGTGCCAGCAGCAATCGACAGGGGAGTACACCCCTCCACTTT. This codes for CASSNRQGSTPLHF. This chain joins TRBV9 and TRBJ1-6, with 8 bases that match TRBD1. The CDR3 covers 14 residues. With V trimmed by 4 bases and J by 11 bases, 8 bases remained unmatched. Germline CDR1 reads SGDLS; CDR2 reads YYNGEE.

This clone was observed once. V is TRBV30 and J is TRBJ1-6, with D perhaps TRBD1 (6 bases). This CDR3 is built from 14 residues. Trimming pared 1 base from V and 13 bases from J, leaving 17 bases between. In germline, CDR1 is GTSNPN, CDR2 SVGIG (reference sequence). CDR3 DNA: TGTGCCTGGAGTGACCAGGGGATTGGAAGGCCCCTCCACTTT. Amino acid sequence: CAWSDQGIGRPLHF.

V is TRBV10-2 and J is TRBJ2-7; D remains unclear. V gave up 6 bases and J gave up 2 bases, with 11 bases separating them. The CDR3 sequence is 13 residues long. Germline V lookup: CDR1 WSHSY, CDR2 SAAADI. The CDR3 DNA sequence: TGCGCCAGCAGCGCGGCGGCAGCCTACGAGCAGTACTTC. The encoded protein is CASSAAAAYEQYF.

This CDR3 is CASSQRTGEGQPQHF. CDR3 nucleotides: TGTGCCAGCTCACAAAGGACAGGGGAAGGTCAGCCCCAGCATTTT. V is TRBV18 and J is TRBJ1-5, with 9 bases aligning to TRBD1. CDR1 and CDR2 (germline): KGHSH, LQKENI. The CDR3 sequence is 15 residues long. The junction had 7 bases not matched to a gene; V was cut back by 4 bases and J by 6 bases.